Below, 21 T cell receptor beta chains from the same sample are listed, as sequenced in a study of cytomegalovirus exposure and HLA in healthy donors. With 60 Vbeta and 13 Jbeta primers, the PCR was carried out. Clones were read by immunoSEQ multiplex PCR, and TCRdb kept only the in-frame ones, dropping some. The sample shows 70,000 to 100,000 clones, around 67% of them seen only once. Sequences were obtained from PBMCs. The receptors were gathered from a woman between 45 and 65 years old in good health and CMV-seropositive.

The V call is TRBV5-5, the J call TRBJ2-7; 8 bases match TRBD1. CDR1 is SGHKS, CDR2 YYEKEE, per germline (reference sequence). The CDR3 is 16 amino acids. Trimming took 4 bases from V and 4 from J; bases not matched to a gene: 13. The CDR3 loop reads CASSPKSGQVRYEQYF. CDR3 sequence (DNA): TGTGCCAGCAGCCCAAAGTCGGGACAGGTTCGTTACGAGCAGTACTTC.

The CDR3 DNA is TGTGCCAGTAGTACCGGGGGGAGGACCCTCCAAGAGACCCAGTACTTC. Residues: CASSTGGRTLQETQYF. This rearrangement joins TRBV19 to TRBJ2-5, with 7 positions matching TRBD2. This CDR3 is 16 amino acids long. CDR1 and CDR2 (germline): LNHDA, SQIVND (reference sequence). V was pared by 4 bases and J by 1 base, with 9 bases of the junction left unmatched.

The chain couples TRBV27 to TRBJ2-1; D is possibly TRBD2 (6 bases). V lost 5 bases and J lost 0, with 8 bases in between. There are 14 residues in the CDR3. Germline V gene lookup returns CDR1 MNHEY and CDR2 SMNVEV (reference sequence). The CDR3 region is CASSGGSSYNEQFF. Written as DNA, the CDR3 is TGTGCCAGCAGTGGGGGGAGCTCCTACAATGAGCAGTTCTTC.

The CDR3 sequence is CASTVNRGNEQFF. CDR3 DNA: TGTGCCAGCACCGTTAACAGGGGGAATGAGCAGTTCTTC. V and J are TRBV6-5 and TRBJ2-1; 8 bases map to TRBD1. Trimming at V came to 7 bases and at J to 7 bases, leaving 6 bases not matched to a gene. The CDR3 is 13 residues long. The germline CDR1 and CDR2 sequences are MNHEY and SVGAGI.

This clone has a handful of counts. The J gene is TRBJ1-5, the V gene TRBV7-6, with 8 bases identical to TRBD1. With V trimmed by 5 bases and J by 0 bases, 9 bases remained unmatched. The CDR3 has 17 amino acids. Germline loops: CDR1 SGHVS, CDR2 FNYEAQ. CDR3 DNA: TGTGCCAGCAGCCAGGGACAGGAGTTCGATAGCAATCAGCCCCAGCATTTT. Encoded protein: CASSQGQEFDSNQPQHF.

The chain links TRBV19 to TRBJ1-2; 7 bases map to TRBD1. Germline CDR1 reads LNHDA; CDR2 reads SQIVND (reference sequence). This CDR3 has 12 residues. After removal of 4 bases from V and 7 bases from J, the junction contained 3 bases not matched to a gene. CDR3: CASSTTGSGYTF. The CDR3 coding sequence is TGTGCCAGTAGTACGACAGGGTCTGGCTACACCTTC.

About this clone: Sequence at one end of the junction differs from germline and may be a read error. The CDR3 protein is CAISQQGPYTF. The CDR3 DNA reads TGTGCCATCAGTCAACAGGGGCCTTACACCTTC. The rearrangement links TRBV6-5 to TRBJ1-2, with 7 bases lining up with TRBD1. Germline lookup yields CDR1 MNHEY and CDR2 SVGAGI. This CDR3 comprises 11 residues.

This clone appeared a few times. The V call is TRBV28, the J call TRBJ1-5; D unresolved. There are 15 residues in the CDR3. The germline V gene has CDR1 MDHEN and CDR2 SYDVKM. The V end was cut by 3 bases, the J end by 3 bases, with 12 bases between. CDR3 DNA: TGTGCCAGCAGTTTCAGATCCCCGTACAATCAGCCCCAGCATTTT. It specifies CASSFRSPYNQPQHF.

The chain joins TRBV27 to TRBJ2-5, with D possibly being TRBD2 (5 bases). CDR1 MNHEY and CDR2 SMNVEV come from the germline V gene (reference sequence). CDR3 size: 11 residues. With 4 bases removed from V and 11 bases from J, the gap between germline ends came to 11 bases. The CDR3 reads CASSYLGSQYF. For the CDR3, the DNA is TGTGCCAGCAGTTACCTAGGGAGTCAGTACTTC.

The chain carries TRBV7-3 and TRBJ1-1; D remains unclear. CDR1 and CDR2 from the germline V gene are SGHTA and FQGTGA. V was cut by 3 bases and J by 1 base, with 12 bases left in between. The CDR3 is 15 amino acids. The DNA for the CDR3 is TGTGCCAGCAGCTTGGTCCGGGGTGAGAACACTGAAGCTTTCTTT. This sequence encodes CASSLVRGENTEAFF.

This clone came up once. This chain uses TRBV12-5 with TRBJ1-1; 10 bases line up with TRBD1. The CDR3 has 17 residues. From germline, CDR1 is LGHNT and CDR2 FRNRAP. V dropped 5 bases and J dropped 3; count of bases not matched to a gene: 12. Here the CDR3 reads CASGQRDRGAAYTEAFF. The DNA of the CDR3 is TGTGCTAGTGGTCAACGGGACAGGGGAGCTGCATACACTGAAGCTTTCTTT.

The chain combines TRBV7-9 with TRBJ1-4; D is undetermined. The CDR3 totals 16 residues. Germline V gene sequence: CDR1 SEHNR, CDR2 FQNEAQ (reference sequence). V was cut by 1 base and J by 3 bases, with 12 bases left in between. In DNA, the CDR3 is TGTGCCAGCAGCTTAGTCCGAACAGCGGCTAATGAAAAACTGTTTTTT. It specifies CASSLVRTAANEKLFF.

The chain carries TRBV11-3 and TRBJ2-3; 8 bases line up with TRBD1. The germline V gene has CDR1 SGHNT and CDR2 YENEEA. V shed 5 bases and J 5 bases; nucleotides not matched to a gene: 6. The CDR3 is 14 amino acids. The CDR3 loop reads CASSPRTGQDTQYF. The CDR3 nucleotides are TGTGCCAGCAGCCCTCGGACAGGGCAAGATACGCAGTATTTT.

The chain combines TRBV6-5 with TRBJ1-2; 9 bases match TRBD1. This CDR3 region has 16 residues. Germline V gives CDR1 MNHEY, CDR2 SVGAGI. V lost 0 bases, J lost 4 bases, and 6 bases stayed unmatched. CDR3 DNA: TGTGCCAGCAGTTACTCGGGACAGGGCGTAAGCTATGGCTACACCTTC. Protein: CASSYSGQGVSYGYTF.

The J gene is TRBJ2-7, the V gene TRBV7-2, with TRBD2 matching 8 bases. Germline CDR1 SGHTA, CDR2 FQGNSA. V was pared by 4 bases and J by 7 bases, with 9 bases of the junction left unmatched. CDR3 length: 14 amino acids. The CDR3 DNA reads TGTGCCAGCAGCTGGCGTAGCGGGGATGGAGAGCAGTACTTC. Amino acid sequence: CASSWRSGDGEQYF. The full variable domain, its missing parts supplied by reference TRBV7-2 and TRBJ2-7, is GAGVSQSPSNKVTEKGKDVELRCDPISGHTALYWYRQSLGQGLEFLIYFQGNSAPDKSGLPSDRFSAERTGGSVSTLTIQRTQQEDSAVYLCASSWRSGDGEQYFGPGTRLTVT.

The rearrangement joins TRBV28 to TRBJ2-5; 7 bases line up with TRBD1. Germline CDR1 and CDR2: MDHEN and SYDVKM. After removal of 7 bases from V and 4 bases from J, the junction contained 9 bases not matched to a gene. The CDR3 covers 14 residues. The CDR3 DNA reads as TGTGCCAGCACCCAGGGGGATCGGGGAGAGACCCAGTACTTC. Translated: CASTQGDRGETQYF.

The chain recombines TRBV6-1 with TRBJ1-1; tentative D call: TRBD1 (6 bases). CDR3 size: 15 residues. Germline values: CDR1 MNHNS, CDR2 SASEGT. The V end was cut by 0 bases, the J end by 5 bases, with 13 bases between. In DNA, the CDR3 is TGTGCCAGCAGTGAAGCGCAAAAGGGGGGGACTGAAGCTTTCTTT. Protein sequence: CASSEAQKGGTEAFF.

This chain links TRBV2 with TRBJ2-1; 13 positions agree with TRBD2. Germline V gene lookup returns CDR1 SNHLY and CDR2 FYNNEI. The CDR3 is 15 residues long. J gave up 5 bases and V 7 bases, and 5 bases lay outside the gene matches. The CDR3 nucleotides read TGTGCCAGCACCTTACTAGCGGGGGGGAACAATGAGCAGTTCTTC. This gives the protein CASTLLAGGNNEQFF. The full variable domain, completed using reference TRBV2 and TRBJ2-1, is EPEVTQTPSHQVTQMGQEVILRCVPISNHLYFYWYRQILGQKVEFLVSFYNNEISEKSEIFDDQFSVERPDGSNFTLKIRSTKLEDSAMYFCASTLLAGGNNEQFFGPGTRLTVL.

This clone was picked up a small number of times. J is TRBJ2-7 and V is TRBV6-6; perhaps TRBD1 as D (5 bases). This CDR3 region has 12 residues. From germline, CDR1 is MNHNY and CDR2 SVGAGI (reference sequence). Trimming left V 0 bases short and J 9 bases short, with 9 bases between. In DNA, the CDR3 is TGTGCCAGCAGTTACTCGATGCAGGGGCAGTACTTC. It encodes CASSYSMQGQYF.

The chain is built from TRBV19 and TRBJ2-1, with 9 bases aligning to TRBD2. V dropped 4 bases and J dropped 5; count of bases not matched to a gene: 9. Germline CDR1 is LNHDA and CDR2 is SQIVND (reference sequence). The CDR3 runs 16 residues. The CDR3 DNA sequence: TGTGCCAGTAGTAGGATGTCTAGCGGGGAGAACAATGAGCAGTTCTTC. Encoded protein: CASSRMSSGENNEQFF.

DNA for the CDR3: TGCGCCAGCAGCCAAGAGACAGGGCGGTGGACCGGGGAGCTGTTTTTT. Translation gives CASSQETGRWTGELFF. The chain uses TRBV4-1 and TRBJ2-2, with 7 bases matching TRBD1. The CDR3 is 16 amino acids. Germline V CDR1 and CDR2: MGHRA, YSYEKL. The trim removed 0 bases at V and 5 bases at J, leaving 6 bases unmatched.